This TCR beta chain was identified in a study of blood T cells in healthy people across ages. Study-wide findings and caveats: Higher diversity, along with more naive CD4+ cells, distinguished long-lived donors from aged donors.

It was with a sample-barcoded 5' primer and a J-beta primer mix that a second PCR of roughly 7 to 12 cycles was run. Each cDNA molecule, via a template-switch adaptor with 12 random nucleotides, was tagged. MiXCR, applied by TCRdb to the 5' RACE reads, yields one record per CDR3 protein. Here the sample spans hundreds of thousands of distinct CDR3 sequences, approximately 60% being singletons. This CDR3 has 15 amino acids. Trimming took off 5 bases at V and 6 bases at J, with 17 bases between the two ends. Notes on this clonotype: Its cognate antigen is unknown.

Each donor was a healthy Caucasian individual from Russia, aged roughly 6 to 90. Isolating PBMCs gave at least 7 million of these cells per sample. The sequenced material came from blood. This sequence was found in a man in his forties in good health. V is TRBV12-3 or TRBV12-4 and J is TRBJ2-1, with D perhaps matching TRBD2 (5 bases). As DNA, the CDR3 is TGTGCCAGCAGTCCAACTAGTAAAGGGTCCAATGAGCAGTTCTTC. It encodes CASSPTSKGSNEQFF.